This is a list of T cell receptor beta chains from one sample in a study of blood T cell repertoires in COVID-19. Method: immunoSEQ multiplex PCR; TCRdb's copy keeps in-frame clones and lacks some. The sample holds about 140,000 clones; about 84% are singletons and the top ten take around 1.6%. Sequencing was done on a sample of PBMCs or T cells enriched from blood (not recorded which). The source of these receptors is a woman between 18 and 29 years old who had been exposed to COVID-19. The CDR3 runs from the conserved cysteine through the conserved F or W. D genes are given only for firm matches. Only some rows state a clone size, as once, few, many or a class for expanded clones.

TRBJ1-4 | NA | few | TRBV25-1 | TGTGCCAGCAGTGAATGGGCAGGGTGGAATGAAAAACTGTTTTTT | CASSEWAGWNEKLFF
TRBJ1-2 | TRBD1 | NA | TRBV18 | TGTGCCAGCTCACCGCAGGACAGGTGGGGCGGTGGCTACACCTTC | CASSPQDRWGGGYTF
TRBJ1-2 | NA | NA | TRBV4-3 | TGCGCCAGCAGCCAAGCTTTGGCAGGAACTAACTATGGCTACACCTTC | CASSQALAGTNYGYTF
TRBJ2-1 | NA | NA | TRBV4-3 | TGCGCCAGCAGCCAAGGGGCACTCATGTATGAGCAGTTCTTC | CASSQGALMYEQFF
TRBJ1-1 | NA | NA | TRBV5-4 | TGTGCCAGCAGCAGAGGTGCCTACACTACCCCGAACACTGAAGCTTTCTTT | CASSRGAYTTPNTEAFF
TRBJ2-2 | TRBD1 | NA | TRBV7-6 | TGTGCCAGCAGCCCCGGGACAGCAAACACCGGGGAGCTGTTTTTT | CASSPGTANTGELFF
TRBJ2-3 | NA | few | TRBV7-6 | TGTGCCAGCAGGCTCTATGATACAGATACGCAGTATTTT | CASRLYDTDTQYF
TRBJ1-5 | TRBD1 | NA | TRBV5-1 | TGCGCCAGCAGCGAATCCGGGACAGGGGGGGAGCAGCCCCAGCATTTT | CASSESGTGGEQPQHF
TRBJ2-1 | TRBD2 | NA | TRBV4-2 | TGTGCCAGCAGCCAAGTTTCTAGCGGGAGTGGTAATGAGCAGTTCTTC | CASSQVSSGSGNEQFF
TRBJ2-2 | TRBD2 | NA | TRBV11-3 | TGTGCCAGCAGCATCACTAGCGGGAGGGCCAACACCGGGGAGCTGTTTTTT | CASSITSGRANTGELFF
TRBJ2-1 | TRBD2 | NA | TRBV7-9 | TGTGCCAGCAGCTTGGGGACTAGCGGCCCATCGGATGAGCAGTTCTTC | CASSLGTSGPSDEQFF
TRBJ1-2 | NA | NA | TRBV5-8 | TGTGCCAGCAGCTTGAGGTATAGCAAACCAACCCCTAACTATGGCTACACCTTC | CASSLRYSKPTPNYGYTF
TRBJ2-2 | NA | NA | TRBV20-1 | TGCAGTGCTAGTCTAGGGAGGAACACCGGGGAGCTGTTTTTT | CSASLGRNTGELFF
TRBJ1-4 | NA | NA | TRBV28 | TGTGCCAGCAGTTCCCGACGCAGGGCAGGGGTCGAGGGTGAAAAACTGTTTTTT | CASSSRRRAGVEGEKLFF
TRBJ2-7 | TRBD1 | NA | TRBV29-1 | TGCAGCGTTGAGCAAACAGGGGGCGGCGAGCAGTACTTC | CSVEQTGGGEQYF
TRBJ2-7 | NA | NA | TRBV27 | TGTGCCAGCAGTTATTACGGAGGGCGGGTTTACGAGCAGTACTTC | CASSYYGGRVYEQYF
TRBJ2-2 | NA | once | TRBV6-2/TRBV6-3 | TGTGCCAGCAGTGACCGGACAGCCCACACCGGGGAGCTGTTTTTT | CASSDRTAHTGELFF
TRBJ2-7 | NA | many | TRBV21-1 | TGTGCCAGCAGCCCGGGACACCTCTTCTTTACCTACGAGCAGTACTTC | CASSPGHLFFTYEQYF
TRBJ2-5 | NA | NA | TRBV28 | TGTGCCAGCAGTCGGGGGGCGATGTGGGAGACCCAGTACTTC | CASSRGAMWETQYF
TRBJ2-7 | NA | NA | TRBV15 | TGTGCCACCAGCAGAAGGCTAGGTCCCTACGAGCAGTACTTC | CATSRRLGPYEQYF
TRBJ2-1 | TRBD2 | NA | TRBV9 | TGTGCCAGCAGCGACCCGACTAGCGGACACTACAATGAGCAGTTCTTC | CASSDPTSGHYNEQFF
TRBJ2-7 | NA | once | TRBV7-9 | TGTGCCAGCAGCCCACAGGAAAAGAGACCCTACGAGCAGTACTTC | CASSPQEKRPYEQYF
TRBJ1-1 | NA | few | TRBV15 | TGTGCCACCCAAGACAGTCTTCTGGCTGAAGCTTTCTTT | CATQDSLLAEAFF
TRBJ2-5 | TRBD2 | NA | TRBV3-1/TRBV3-2 | TGTGCCAGCAGCCGAGCGGGAGGCATTGACCAAGAGACCCAGTACTTC | CASSRAGGIDQETQYF
TRBJ2-7 | TRBD2 | NA | TRBV10-3 | TGTGCCATCAAAGGGACTAGCGGGAGGGCCTCTTCCTACGAGCAGTACTTC | CAIKGTSGRASSYEQYF
TRBJ1-1 | TRBD1 | NA | TRBV11-3 | TGTGCCAGCAGCTTCGGACAGGGGGCCACTGAAGCTTTCTTT | CASSFGQGATEAFF
TRBJ2-7 | TRBD1 | NA | TRBV6-1 | TGTGCCAGCAGTGACGCCGGGACAGGCTTTCTCGTTCCTTACTTC | CASSDAGTGFLVPYF
TRBJ1-1 | NA | few | TRBV7-8 | TGTGCCAGCAGCTTAGTCAACTTAAGGGCGGGGGCTGAAGCTTTCTTT | CASSLVNLRAGAEAFF
TRBJ2-1 | TRBD2 | once | TRBV5-6 | TGTGCCAGCAGCACCATGACTAGCGGGAGATACAATGAGCAGTTCTTC | CASSTMTSGRYNEQFF
TRBJ2-4 | TRBD2 | NA | TRBV6-2/TRBV6-3 | TGTGCCAGCAGTTACGATCGCACTAGCGGGGGAGAAAACATTCAGTACTTC | CASSYDRTSGGENIQYF